Listed here is a single T cell receptor beta chain. J lost 12 bases, V lost 4 bases, and 9 bases had no gene match. There are 14 residues in the CDR3. The V gene's germline CDR1 is MNHEY and CDR2 SMNVEV (reference sequence). Method: immunoSEQ multiplex PCR; TCRdb's copy keeps in-frame clones and lacks some. The table shows approximately 300,000 clones, with more than 80% occurring only once. The data stem from a study of blood T cell repertoires in COVID-19. Study information: T cells, B-cell-depleted T cells, or PBMCs provided the cDNA or gDNA that served as material.

The TCR comes from a man younger than 35 who had recovered from COVID-19. Sequencing used peripheral blood. This chain connects TRBV27 to TRBJ2-1; TRBD1 matches 10 bases. CDR3 protein: CASSSGGTGVRQFF. The DNA for the CDR3 is TGTGCCAGCAGTTCCGGCGGGACAGGGGTTAGGCAGTTCTTC.